This T cell receptor beta chain was recorded in a study of shared clonotypes between healthy human individuals. Study in general: In total, the donors were a couple of women and a few men aged 18 to 49.

Recent acute infections and vaccinations were absent in the healthy HIV-negative adult donors. Every one of the donors was a Caucasian adult that lived in Nashville, Tennessee. This CDR3 contains 15 residues. V lost 2 bases and J 4 bases, leaving 12 bases between the germline ends. CDR1 is MDHEN, CDR2 SYDVKM, per germline. This clone was detected only once. What it binds is not known. Clones were sequenced by immunoSEQ multiplex PCR, and TCRdb holds only the in-frame ones, with some missing. The data show about 380,000 clones, 96% seen once. Study outcomes and limitations: Inspection by rarefaction showed sorted-subset sequencing to be incomplete despite large depth.

This chain links TRBV28 with TRBJ1-3; D unresolved. Sequencing was performed on memory CD8+ T cells sorted from blood. Subset given: CD45RO+ cells pooled with CCR7-negative TemRA cells. The TCR originated in a man aged 25-40 years in good health. The CDR3 loop reads CASSLSKGMGNTIYF. CDR3 in DNA: TGTGCCAGCAGTTTAAGTAAGGGAATGGGAAACACCATATATTTT.